The 29 T cell receptor beta chains listed next were all sequenced from one sample in a study of T cells in localized non-small cell lung cancer. Method: immunoSEQ multiplex PCR; TCRdb's copy keeps in-frame clones and lacks some. The data contain approximately 33,000 clones, roughly nine tenths of them singletons. The input for sequencing was peripheral blood, taken before any cancer treatment. These receptors all stem from a female donor of 60 years or more with stage I lung adenocarcinoma.

V and J are TRBV5-5 and TRBJ2-7; maybe TRBD1 (7 bases). This CDR3 has 16 amino acids. Trimming removed 0 bases from V and 6 bases from J, with 19 bases in between. Germline V gene lookup returns CDR1 SGHKS and CDR2 YYEKEE (reference sequence). The CDR3 nucleotides are TGTGCCAGCAGCTTGGAGGTCGTCAGGCAGGGGGGCGAGCAGTACTTC. The encoded protein is CASSLEVVRQGGEQYF.

This clone was detected only a few times. This rearrangement joins TRBV27 to TRBJ2-5, with D possibly matching TRBD2 (7 bases). Germline V gene data show CDR1 as MNHEY and CDR2 as SMNVEV (reference sequence). V lost 5 bases, J lost 1 base, and 17 bases lay in between. The CDR3 spans 16 residues. The CDR3 DNA is TGTGCCAGCAGTCTGGCGTGGGGGGGCCTCCAAGAGACCCAGTACTTC. It is translated as CASSLAWGGLQETQYF.

The V and J genes are TRBV11-3 and TRBJ2-2; D remains unclear. The CDR3 has 12 residues. With 3 bases removed from V and 1 base from J, the gap between germline ends came to 0 bases. The germline V gene encodes CDR1 SGHNT and CDR2 YENEEA. CDR3 in amino acids: CASSLNTGELFF. CDR3 bases: TGTGCCAGCAGCTTGAACACCGGGGAGCTGTTTTTT.

The chain has TRBV27 and TRBJ2-3; possible D gene TRBD2, 6 bases. The germline V and J ends were trimmed by 0 bases and 1 base, with 17 bases remaining between them. This CDR3 comprises 18 residues. The germline gives CDR1 MNHEY, CDR2 SMNVEV (reference sequence). The CDR3 nucleotides are TGTGCCAGCAGTTTATCAGGGGTCTGGCGGGGAGGCACAGATACGCAGTATTTT. Residues: CASSLSGVWRGGTDTQYF.

The chain joins TRBV6-5 to TRBJ1-2, with no clear D. The CDR3 covers 13 residues. V lost 2 bases, J lost 0 bases, and 4 bases lay in between. Germline CDR1 reads MNHEY; CDR2 reads SVGAGI. The CDR3 region has the DNA TGTGCCAGCAGTTACCCAGCTAACTATGGCTACACCTTC. It specifies CASSYPANYGYTF.

V and J are TRBV7-2 and TRBJ2-1; perhaps D is TRBD1 or TRBD2 (5 bases each). The V and J ends lost 5 bases and 3 bases respectively, with 11 bases between them. This CDR3 region has 14 residues. Germline V CDR1 and CDR2: SGHTA, FQGNSA. The CDR3 DNA is TGTGCCAGCAGCCCTCCGGGACGCTACAATGAGCAGTTCTTC. Translating it yields CASSPPGRYNEQFF.

J is TRBJ2-5 and V is TRBV7-3; 9 bases agree with TRBD1. The CDR3 extends over 16 amino acids. Looked up from germline, CDR1 is SGHTA and CDR2 is FQGTGA. J lost 3 bases, V lost 4 bases, and 9 bases had no gene match. The CDR3 nucleotides are TGTGCCAGCAGCTCAGGGGGAGGGACAGGGAAAGAGACCCAGTACTTC. Protein sequence: CASSSGGGTGKETQYF.

V is TRBV6-1 and J is TRBJ1-5, with D perhaps TRBD1 (6 bases). Germline V CDR1 and CDR2: MNHNS, SASEGT. Trimming removed 4 bases from V and 6 bases from J, with 22 bases in between. The CDR3 runs 17 residues. The CDR3 DNA reads TGTGCCAGCAGTGGATCCGGACAGACTAGGGTGGGTCAGCCCCAGCATTTT. Protein product: CASSGSGQTRVGQPQHF.

The chain carries TRBV6-1 and TRBJ2-7, with 7 bases fitting TRBD2. V lost 7 bases and J lost 5; bases outside the gene matches: 8. CDR1 is MNHNS, CDR2 SASEGT, per germline. The CDR3 is made up of 13 amino acids. The DNA of the CDR3 is TGTGCCAGCACTAGGGAGGGATTCGACGAGCAGTACGTC. Protein sequence: CASTREGFDEQYV.

The chain combines TRBV4-1 with TRBJ1-4; D is uncertain. The CDR3 is made up of 13 amino acids. Germline loops: CDR1 MGHRA, CDR2 YSYEKL. V lost 4 bases and J lost 7, with 10 bases in between. As DNA, the CDR3 is TGCGCCAGCAGCCTCATTCAACGTGAAAAACTGTTTTTT. It is translated as CASSLIQREKLFF.

The chain links TRBV7-2 to TRBJ2-3; D not resolved. The CDR3 spans 12 residues. Looked up from germline, CDR1 is SGHTA and CDR2 is FQGNSA. V was clipped by 1 base and J by 13 bases, with 12 bases between them. CDR3 sequence reads: CASSLVAPQEYF. CDR3 DNA sequence: TGTGCCAGCAGCTTAGTGGCACCCCAGGAGTATTTT.

The chain combines TRBV19 with TRBJ1-3, with D tentatively TRBD1 (5 bases). The CDR3 extends over 14 amino acids. V lost 5 bases, J lost 4 bases, and 12 bases lay in between. Germline CDR1 reads LNHDA; CDR2 reads SQIVND (reference sequence). CDR3 residues: CASSWGKIGNTIYF. The DNA for the CDR3 is TGTGCCAGTAGTTGGGGCAAAATCGGAAACACCATATATTTT.

V usage is TRBV29-1 and J usage is TRBJ2-3, with 10 positions matching TRBD2. The CDR3 runs to 20 residues. Germline V CDR1 and CDR2: SQVTM, ANQGSEA. Trimming cost V 6 bases and J 5 bases; bases outside gene matches: 26. The CDR3 sequence: CSVERDPRTSGIKVGDTQYF. The CDR3 DNA reads as TGCAGCGTAGAAAGGGATCCGAGGACTAGCGGCATAAAAGTGGGAGATACGCAGTATTTT.

This chain uses TRBV10-3 with TRBJ2-3, with 15 bases lining up with TRBD2. This CDR3 region has 17 residues. Unmatched junction bases numbered 3, after V lost 3 bases and J lost 2 bases. Germline values: CDR1 ENHRY, CDR2 SYGVKD. CDR3 residues: CAISDGTSGGITDTQYF. The DNA of the CDR3 is TGTGCCATCAGTGACGGGACTAGCGGGGGGATCACAGATACGCAGTATTTT.

The V and J genes are TRBV7-2 and TRBJ2-1; 13 positions agree with TRBD2. This CDR3 is 16 amino acids long. Germline lookup yields CDR1 SGHTA and CDR2 FQGNSA. Losses at the gene ends were 5 bases for V and 15 bases for J; bases not matched to a gene: 16. CDR3 amino acids: CASSTQGGLAGAKGFF. The DNA for the CDR3 is TGTGCCAGCAGCACCCAGGGCGGACTAGCGGGGGCCAAGGGGTTCTTC.

Comments on this clone: Its ends do not fully match the called genes, so a read error is possible. The chain employs TRBV9 and TRBJ1-3; D not certain. CDR3 length: 12 residues. Germline values: CDR1 SGDLS, CDR2 YYNGEE. CDR3: CASSATGNTIYF. DNA of the CDR3: TGTGCCAGCAGCGCGACTGGGAACACCATATATTTT.

The chain recombines TRBV6-1 with TRBJ1-2, with D possibly matching TRBD1 (5 bases). Trimming removed 8 bases at V and 6 bases at J, with 22 bases between. The germline CDR1 and CDR2 sequences are MNHNS and SASEGT. The CDR3 runs to 15 residues. In nucleotides, the CDR3 is TGTGCCAGCGCCCCCACGGGGCTTCGGAGGGATGGCTACACCTTC. Translation: CASAPTGLRRDGYTF.

J is TRBJ1-2 and V is TRBV9, with 10 nucleotides matching TRBD1. CDR1 is SGDLS and CDR2 is YYNGEE in the germline V gene. The CDR3 sequence is 17 residues long. V dropped 4 bases and J dropped 2; count of bases not matched to a gene: 11. CDR3 in DNA: TGTGCCAGCAGCCCCAGATCCCCGGGACAGGGGAACTATGGCTACACCTTC. Its translation: CASSPRSPGQGNYGYTF.

The genes are TRBV2 and TRBJ1-4; D gene uncertain. V lost 3 bases and J lost 0, with 5 bases in between. The length of the CDR3 is 14 residues. Germline V gene sequence: CDR1 SNHLY, CDR2 FYNNEI. CDR3 bases: TGTGCCAGCAGTGACAGGACAACTAATGAAAAACTGTTTTTT. Its protein product is CASSDRTTNEKLFF.

This chain links TRBV2 with TRBJ1-5, with D possibly TRBD1 on 5 matching bases. Germline CDR1 and CDR2: SNHLY and FYNNEI. V was pared by 8 bases and J by 7 bases, with 15 bases between. The CDR3 sequence is 13 residues long. CDR3: CASLRGEGQPQHF. The CDR3 DNA sequence: TGTGCCAGCTTAAGGGGAGAGGGCCAGCCCCAGCATTTT.

The rearrangement links TRBV5-8 to TRBJ1-2, with unresolved D. Germline V lookup: CDR1 SGHTS, CDR2 YDEGEE. V was pared by 5 bases and J by 6 bases, with 29 bases between. This CDR3 spans 18 amino acids. Here the CDR3 reads CASSQIYKWVQGLHGYTF. The DNA of the CDR3 is TGTGCCAGCAGTCAGATATACAAGTGGGTCCAAGGACTGCATGGCTACACCTTC.

V and J are TRBV15 and TRBJ2-6; no definite D call. The CDR3 contains 16 residues. V shed 0 bases and J shed 3 bases, with 9 bases lying between them. The germline V gene encodes CDR1 LNHNV and CDR2 YYDKDF (reference sequence). The CDR3: CATSRDRASGANVLTF. The CDR3 nucleotides are TGTGCCACCAGCAGAGATCGGGCCAGTGGGGCCAACGTCCTGACTTTC.

Only one count was recorded for this clone. V usage is TRBV5-1 and J usage is TRBJ1-1, with 7 nucleotides matching TRBD1. This CDR3 is built from 16 residues. The germline gives CDR1 SGHRS, CDR2 YFSETQ. Losses at the gene ends were 1 base for V and 5 bases for J; bases not matched to a gene: 11. The CDR3 coding sequence is TGCGCCAGCAGCTTGTTTACGACAGGGAGGGGGACTGAAGCTTTCTTT. It translates to CASSLFTTGRGTEAFF.

The chain combines TRBV6-1 with TRBJ1-1; D gene uncertain. Germline-derived CDR1 and CDR2 are MNHNS and SASEGT. The length of the CDR3 is 13 residues. V was clipped by 2 bases and J by 3 bases, with 7 bases between them. The CDR3 here is CASSERQYTEAFF. CDR3 DNA: TGTGCCAGCAGTGAACGGCAGTACACTGAAGCTTTCTTT.

The J gene is TRBJ1-2, the V gene TRBV7-9; no reliable D call. V lost 5 bases and J lost 8, with 15 bases in between. From germline, CDR1 is SEHNR and CDR2 FQNEAQ (reference sequence). The CDR3 has 13 residues. The CDR3 region has the DNA TGTGCCAGCAGCCGGGGAACCCGGCGGGGCTACACCTTC. This codes for CASSRGTRRGYTF.

V and J are TRBV5-4 and TRBJ2-1; D remains unclear. Deletions cut 2 bases from V and 0 bases from J, with 6 bases between. Germline CDR1 reads SGHNT; CDR2 reads YYREEE (reference sequence). The CDR3 length is 14 residues. CDR3 sequence (DNA): TGTGCCAGCAGCTTTACGGGCTCCTACAATGAGCAGTTCTTC. This encodes CASSFTGSYNEQFF.

The rearrangement uses TRBV28 and TRBJ1-2; D is ambiguous. Germline CDR1 MDHEN, CDR2 SYDVKM. This CDR3 contains 13 residues. The V end was cut by 2 bases, the J end by 7 bases, with 11 bases between. CDR3 loop: CASSLGLGLGYTF. The CDR3 DNA is TGTGCCAGCAGTTTAGGACTAGGACTTGGCTACACCTTC.

The CDR3 region is CASSPKEIFSSGANVLTF. The CDR3 nucleotides are TGCGCCAGCAGCCCGAAGGAAATCTTTTCCTCTGGGGCCAACGTCCTGACTTTC. This chain uses TRBV4-1 with TRBJ2-6, with unresolved D. The CDR3 loop spans 18 amino acids. Germline CDR1 and CDR2: MGHRA and YSYEKL. Trimming pared 4 bases from V and 0 bases from J, leaving 16 bases between.

This clone was seen only once. The genes are TRBV5-4 and TRBJ1-6, with D tentatively TRBD1 (5 bases). V lost 0 bases, J lost 9 bases, and 16 bases lay in between. The V gene's germline CDR1 is SGHNT and CDR2 YYREEE (reference sequence). This CDR3 contains 16 residues. The CDR3 nucleotides read TGTGCCAGCAGCTTGGAAGGGGTCAGGGATGGTTCACCCCTCCACTTT. It is translated as CASSLEGVRDGSPLHF.